What follows describes a single TCR beta chain. These data originate in a study of blood T cell repertoires in COVID-19. Study in general: Samples of COVID-19 (acute and convalescent) were obtained from the United States, Italy and Spain. In each case, the material was cDNA or gDNA derived from T cells, B-cell-depleted T cells, or PBMCs.

Original processing notes: Amplification with reference gene primers provided the estimates of nucleated cell counts. Measured with immunoSEQ multiplex PCR; TCRdb has only the in-frame clones, and not every one. V and J calls plus clone size are reproduced from that table; the DNA served to infer D and trimming. The sample includes about 94,000 clones, around nine tenths of them seen just once. This CDR3 spans 13 amino acids. CDR1 and CDR2 (germline): SGHNT, YYREEE (reference sequence). V lost 4 bases to trimming and J lost 1 base, with 8 bases between them. The specimen sequenced was peripheral blood. The V call is TRBV5-4, the J call TRBJ1-1; the D is unclear. The sequence derives from a woman older than 75 with acute or convalescent COVID-19. The CDR3 sequence: CASSRGANTEAFF. CDR3 bases: TGTGCCAGCAGCCGCGGCGCGAACACTGAAGCTTTCTTT.